Listed below are T cell receptor beta chains from one sample, sequenced in a study of cytomegalovirus exposure and HLA in healthy donors. Produced via immunoSEQ multiplex PCR; TCRdb's table is partial and in-frame only. The sample holds tens of thousands of clones. The sequenced material came from PBMCs. All receptors derive from a man aged 40-55 years in good health and CMV-seronegative. The conserved cysteine and the conserved F or W are not part of the CDR3 here. Each record gives: J gene, V gene, CDR3 protein.

>TRBJ1-2|TRBV5-4
ASSLGQETNYGYT
>TRBJ1-2|TRBV7-2
ASSLDRALGGYT
>TRBJ1-2|TRBV6-1
ASSEENYLDLYGYT
>TRBJ1-2|TRBV9
ASSLGRLTGPYGYT
>TRBJ2-1|TRBV6-1
AGDIAGGSNEQF
>TRBJ2-2|TRBV11-2
ASSLGQANTGELF
>TRBJ1-1|TRBV19
ASSIEFSGTEAF
>TRBJ1-4|TRBV4-1
ASSQAGAPDEKLF
>TRBJ2-6|TRBV4-2
ASSQETAGGPFSGANVLT
>TRBJ1-5|TRBV19
ASSDGQPKH
>TRBJ1-6|TRBV18
ASSQTTDSPLH
>TRBJ1-5|TRBV5-4
ASSNAGTAAGRNQPQH
>TRBJ2-7|TRBV15
ATSRDQGSSYEQY
>TRBJ1-2|TRBV10-3
AISESPLNYGYT
>TRBJ1-5|TRBV9
ASSVGVGGEQPQH
>TRBJ1-4|TRBV4-2
ASSQDVPPGREEKLF
>TRBJ1-5|TRBV2
ASSNQPPGARQPQH